These 24 T cell receptor beta chains share one sample of origin, sequenced in a study of blood T cell repertoires in COVID-19 (dated by TCRdb to 2020 to 2021). To prepare the library, the immunoSEQ multiplex PCR assay was applied. This is the immuneACCESS table as TCRdb keeps it, with only in-frame sequences that have V and J called. A part of the clones is gone; compared with another copy, unresolved V genes explain less than half, and the rest is unexplained. A total of 200,000 to 300,000 clones appear in this sample, 70% to 90% of them only once. Around 3.5% of the sample comes from the top ten. Sequenced material: peripheral blood. These receptors were collected from a woman between 40 and 55 years old with acute or convalescent COVID-19.

The V and J genes are TRBV7-2 and TRBJ1-2, with 8 nucleotides matching TRBD1. Germline loops: CDR1 SGHTA, CDR2 FQGNSA. This CDR3 region has 15 residues. V lost 1 base to trimming and J lost 6 bases; unmatched junction nucleotides: 7. This chain's CDR3 is CASSLEAAGGHGYTF. The CDR3 DNA follows: TGTGCCAGCAGCTTAGAGGCGGCAGGGGGCCATGGCTACACCTTC.

The chain uses TRBV19 and TRBJ1-1; D remains unclear. Looked up from germline, CDR1 is LNHDA and CDR2 is SQIVND (reference sequence). This CDR3 has 17 amino acids. The V gene lost 1 base and the J gene lost 3 bases, with 18 bases spanning the gap. CDR3 DNA: TGTGCCAGTAGTATAGGTCGGGGAGCAGGAGAGGACACTGAAGCTTTCTTT. Its protein is CASSIGRGAGEDTEAFF. Looking up the rest from reference TRBV19 and TRBJ1-1 gives the full variable domain: DGGITQSPKYLFRKEGQNVTLSCEQNLNHDAMYWYRQDPGQGLRLIYYSQIVNDFQKGDIAEGYSVSREKKESFPLTVTSAQKNPTAFYLCASSIGRGAGEDTEAFFGQGTRLTVV.

This sequence joins TRBV2 and TRBJ1-5; 9 nucleotides line up with TRBD1. CDR3 length: 16 amino acids. V trimming: 5 bases; J trimming: 1 base; junction bases outside the gene matches: 6. From germline, CDR1 is SNHLY and CDR2 FYNNEI. The CDR3 bases are TGTGCCAGCAGTTGGACAGGGGAGAGGAGCAATCAGCCCCAGCATTTT. Protein sequence: CASSWTGERSNQPQHF.

This chain connects TRBV5-1 to TRBJ1-2; TRBD1 agrees at 8 bases. V was pared by 2 bases and J by 2 bases, with 5 bases of the junction left unmatched. Germline V CDR1 and CDR2: SGHRS, YFSETQ. There are 15 residues in the CDR3. The DNA for the CDR3 is TGCGCCAGCAGCTTTTTAGGGACAGGAAACTATGGCTACACCTTC. Translated: CASSFLGTGNYGYTF.

This CDR3 is CASSQVGTGGDPNYGYTF. CDR3 coding DNA: TGTGCCAGCAGCCAAGTTGGGACAGGGGGCGATCCTAACTATGGCTACACCTTC. The chain is built from TRBV4-2 and TRBJ1-2, with TRBD1 matching 12 bases. Per the germline V gene, CDR1 is LGHNA and CDR2 is YNFKEQ. V trimming: 1 base; J trimming: 0 bases; junction bases outside the gene matches: 6. This CDR3 comprises 18 residues.

The chain links TRBV2 to TRBJ1-5; 7 nucleotides align to TRBD1. Germline CDR1 reads SNHLY; CDR2 reads FYNNEI. The CDR3 sequence is 14 residues long. The ends lost 5 bases at V and 1 base at J; junction bases unmatched: 2. In DNA form, the CDR3 reads TGTGCCAGCAGTCCACAGGGGAGCAATCAGCCCCAGCATTTT. Residues: CASSPQGSNQPQHF.

The V gene is TRBV19, the J gene TRBJ2-2; no reliable D call. The CDR3 extends over 14 amino acids. Trimming shortened V by 1 base and J by 3 bases, and 6 bases separated the two germline ends. CDR1 is LNHDA and CDR2 is SQIVND in the germline V gene (reference sequence). CDR3 protein: CASSIVSYTGELFF. The CDR3 coding sequence is TGTGCCAGTAGTATAGTCAGTTACACCGGGGAGCTGTTTTTT.

The chain uses TRBV7-3 and TRBJ1-4; D remains unclear. CDR1 is SGHTA and CDR2 is FQGTGA in the germline V gene. There are 18 residues in the CDR3. Trimming took off 2 bases at V and 1 base at J, with 17 bases between the two ends. CDR3 in DNA: TGTGCCAGCAGCTTATTATCTATAGGAGTTCGAACTAATGAAAAACTGTTTTTT. It yields the protein CASSLLSIGVRTNEKLFF. Complete variable domain (other parts from reference TRBV7-3 and TRBJ1-4): GAGVSQTPSNKVTEKGKYVELRCDPISGHTALYWYRQSLGQGPEFLIYFQGTGAADDSGLPNDRFFAVRPEGSVSTLKIQRTERGDSAVYLCASSLLSIGVRTNEKLFFGSGTQLSVL.

The chain carries TRBV27 and TRBJ1-1, with 8 nucleotides matching TRBD1. The CDR3 is 14 residues long. J lost 3 bases, V lost 8 bases, and 8 bases had no gene match. From germline, CDR1 is MNHEY and CDR2 SMNVEV (reference sequence). The CDR3 reads CASVSDRAYTEAFF. The CDR3 region has the DNA TGTGCCAGCGTTTCGGACAGGGCTTACACTGAAGCTTTCTTT.

The rearrangement links TRBV3-1 (or the pseudogene TRBV3-2) to TRBJ1-5; TRBD1 matches 7 bases. This CDR3 has 17 residues. Germline V gene sequence: CDR1 LGHDT, CDR2 YNNKEL (reference sequence). V was pared by 2 bases and J by 0 bases, with 7 bases of the junction left unmatched. The CDR3 nucleotides read TGTGCCAGCAGCCAAACGTCGACAGGGACTAGCAATCAGCCCCAGCATTTT. Translating it yields CASSQTSTGTSNQPQHF.

CDR3 sequence: CATSSPGQTQETQYF. The CDR3 region has the DNA TGTGCCACCAGCAGTCCGGGACAGACCCAAGAGACCCAGTACTTC. This chain uses TRBV15 with TRBJ2-5; 7 bases are shared with TRBD1. Per the germline V gene, CDR1 is LNHNV and CDR2 is YYDKDF (reference sequence). Trimming cost V 3 bases and J 1 base; bases outside gene matches: 5. The CDR3 runs to 15 residues. Combining the CDR3 with reference TRBV15 and TRBJ2-5 gives the whole variable domain DAMVIQNPRYQVTQFGKPVTLSCSQTLNHNVMYWYQQKSSQAPKLLFHYYDKDFNNEADTPDNFQSRRPNTSFCFLDIRSPGLGDTAMYLCATSSPGQTQETQYFGPGTRLLVL.

The gene calls are TRBV18 and TRBJ1-1; unclear D gene. CDR3 size: 14 residues. V was pared by 3 bases and J by 0 bases, with 8 bases between. Germline V CDR1 and CDR2: KGHSH, LQKENI. For the CDR3, the DNA is TGTGCCAGCTCACCGGCGGGAGTGAACACTGAAGCTTTCTTT. Protein product: CASSPAGVNTEAFF.

The chain couples TRBV6-4 to TRBJ2-1; 10 positions match TRBD2. This CDR3 has 15 amino acids. Germline CDR1 and CDR2: MRHNA and SNTAGT. The J segment lost 10 bases and the V segment lost 0 bases, leaving 6 bases of the junction unmatched. The CDR3 loop reads CASSDSSGGAREQFF. The CDR3 DNA sequence: TGTGCCAGCAGTGACTCAAGCGGGGGGGCTAGGGAGCAGTTCTTC.

The chain employs TRBV11-2 and TRBJ2-3; perhaps TRBD2 as D (5 bases). CDR3 length equals 14 residues. The V and J ends lost 5 bases and 0 bases respectively, with 9 bases between them. Germline-derived CDR1 and CDR2 are SGHAT and FQNNGV. CDR3 sequence reads: CASSRTASTDTQYF. The CDR3 nucleotides are TGTGCCAGCAGCCGGACTGCTAGCACAGATACGCAGTATTTT.

The chain employs TRBV13 and TRBJ2-1; tentatively, D is TRBD1 (5 bases). Germline V gene sequence: CDR1 PRHDT, CDR2 FYEKMQ (reference sequence). V gave up 5 bases and J gave up 7 bases, with 9 bases separating them. The CDR3 is 12 residues long. The CDR3, as DNA: TGTGCCAGCAGCCTTAGACAGAATGAGCAGTTCTTC. Encoded protein: CASSLRQNEQFF. The complete variable domain, with remaining parts taken from reference TRBV13 and TRBJ2-1, reads AAGVIQSPRHLIKEKRETATLKCYPIPRHDTVYWYQQGPGQDPQFLISFYEKMQSDKGSIPDRFSAQQFSDYHSELNMSSLELGDSALYFCASSLRQNEQFFGPGTRLTVL.

This chain connects TRBV6-4 to TRBJ2-2; 11 bases are shared with TRBD2. J lost 5 bases, V lost 3 bases, and 8 bases had no gene match. CDR1 and CDR2 from the germline V gene are MRHNA and SNTAGT. This CDR3 spans 17 amino acids. The CDR3 DNA follows: TGTGCCAGCAGTGAACTTAGCGGGGGGGCCGGTACCGGGGAGCTGTTTTTT. Encoded protein: CASSELSGGAGTGELFF.

The chain employs TRBV6-1 and TRBJ1-1; D not resolved. From germline, CDR1 is MNHNS and CDR2 SASEGT. Trimming shortened V by 0 bases and J by 14 bases, and 16 bases separated the two germline ends. The CDR3 is 13 amino acids. Here the CDR3 DNA reads TGTGCCAGCAGTGAAGCCCCCGGCTTTGGAGCATTCTTT. Its protein product is CASSEAPGFGAFF.

The chain combines TRBV3-1 (or the pseudogene TRBV3-2) with TRBJ1-4; D is undetermined. The germline CDR1 and CDR2 sequences are LGHDT and YNNKEL (reference sequence). V was clipped by 0 bases and J by 10 bases, with 9 bases between them. The CDR3 consists of 13 residues. CDR3 in DNA: TGTGCCAGCAGCCAAGATAGCGGTAGAAAACTGTTTTTT. The encoded protein is CASSQDSGRKLFF.

The V call is TRBV6-5, the J call TRBJ1-5; 9 bases line up with TRBD1. The CDR3 length is 16 residues. V shed 4 bases, J shed 6 bases, and the junction held 10 bases outside the gene matches. Germline V CDR1 and CDR2: MNHEY, SVGAGI. The CDR3: CASSSMNRGRVQPQHF. CDR3 DNA sequence: TGTGCCAGCAGTTCGATGAACAGGGGGCGAGTTCAGCCCCAGCATTTT.

J is TRBJ2-7 and V is TRBV29-1, with D possibly matching TRBD1 (5 bases). V lost 3 bases, J lost 2 bases, and 14 bases lay in between. The germline CDR1 and CDR2 sequences are SQVTM and ANQGSEA. The CDR3 has 14 residues. In DNA form, the CDR3 reads TGCAGCGTTGACAGCCGTGACAGAGCCTACGAGCAGTACGTC. Translating gives CSVDSRDRAYEQYV.

The chain employs TRBV5-8 and TRBJ1-2; D ambiguous. Germline V gene lookup returns CDR1 SGHTS and CDR2 YDEGEE. This CDR3 has 12 amino acids. Trimming took 6 bases from V and 8 from J, leaving 14 bases between them. CDR3 bases: TGTGCCAGCACCAACCGGGTATGGGGCTACACCTTC. As protein: CASTNRVWGYTF.

The V gene is TRBV24-1, the J gene TRBJ1-2; 9 bases match TRBD1. The CDR3 spans 17 residues. Looked up from germline, CDR1 is KGHDR and CDR2 is SFDVKD. Trimming removed 5 bases from V and 0 bases from J; junction bases left unmatched: 9. The CDR3 sequence: CATSGPGQGSANYGYTF. In DNA form, the CDR3 reads TGTGCCACCAGTGGGCCGGGACAGGGCTCAGCTAACTATGGCTACACCTTC.

This clone was observed a handful of times. The V call is TRBV12-3 or TRBV12-4, the J call TRBJ1-1; no definite D call. The ends were cut back, 3 bases at V and 3 bases at J, with 8 bases in the middle. The CDR3 is 13 residues long. The chain's CDR3 is CASSFLRDTEAFF. CDR3 bases: TGTGCCAGCAGTTTCCTACGGGACACTGAAGCTTTCTTT.

In this sample, this clone turned up once. The chain has TRBV11-2 and TRBJ2-7, with D possibly being TRBD1 (6 bases). The CDR3 spans 13 residues. V shed 4 bases and J shed 4 bases, with 11 bases lying between them. Germline V CDR1 and CDR2: SGHAT, FQNNGV. The CDR3 sequence: CASSSGHLYEQYV. CDR3 coding DNA: TGTGCCAGCAGCTCGGGACACCTTTACGAGCAGTACGTC.